The rows below give T cell receptor beta chains drawn from one sample of a study of blood T cell repertoires in COVID-19. Sequenced by immunoSEQ multiplex PCR; TCRdb stores in-frame clones only, minus some. The data hold a few hundred thousand clones, with approximately 79% observed a single time. Sequenced: PBMCs or T cells enriched from blood (not recorded which). These receptors came from a man under 40 with acute COVID-19. Each CDR3 is given with its conserved first and last residue. D genes are given only for firm matches. A row's size may be missing; if present it is once, few, many or a size class.

TRBV25-1	TRBJ1-6	-	once	CASRDSNSPLHF	TGTGCCAGCAGGGACAGCAATTCACCCCTCCACTTT
TRBV7-9	TRBJ1-5	-	-	CASSLAIVGGDQPQHF	TGTGCCAGCAGCTTAGCGATCGTCGGAGGAGATCAGCCCCAGCATTTT
TRBV6-5	TRBJ1-1	TRBD1	-	CASIRGGMNTEAFF	TGTGCCAGCATACGAGGGGGCATGAACACTGAAGCTTTCTTT
TRBV6-5	TRBJ1-1	-	-	CASLLPGGRPEAFF	TGTGCCAGCCTCCTCCCGGGAGGACGGCCTGAAGCTTTCTTT
TRBV28	TRBJ1-2	TRBD1	few	CASSPPGQGFGGYTF	TGTGCCAGCAGTCCACCGGGACAGGGTTTCGGTGGCTACACCTTC
TRBV19	TRBJ1-2	-	-	CASSDREANYGYTF	TGTGCCAGTAGTGACCGGGAGGCCAACTATGGCTACACCTTC
TRBV19	TRBJ1-2	TRBD1	-	CASRRGQGAANYGYTF	TGTGCCAGTAGGAGGGGACAGGGGGCAGCTAACTATGGCTACACCTTC
TRBV30	TRBJ1-1	TRBD1	-	CAWLDRANTEAFF	TGTGCCTGGCTAGACAGGGCGAACACTGAAGCTTTCTTT
TRBV6-1	TRBJ1-2	-	-	CASSERQAHYGYTF	TGTGCCAGCAGTGAAAGACAGGCCCACTATGGCTACACCTTC
TRBV6-4	TRBJ1-6	-	-	CASSDSTGGNSPLHF	TGTGCCAGCAGTGACTCGACGGGGGGTAATTCACCCCTCCACTTT
TRBV4-3	TRBJ1-1	TRBD1	-	CASSRTSGPGGLTEAFF	TGCGCCAGCAGCCGAACCTCGGGTCCAGGGGGATTGACTGAAGCTTTCTTT
TRBV7-3	TRBJ2-1	TRBD2	-	CASSLTHLSGTNEQFF	TGTGCCAGCAGCTTAACCCACTTAAGCGGGACCAATGAGCAGTTCTTC
TRBV9	TRBJ1-2	-	-	CASSYGTPNYGYTF	TGTGCCAGCAGCTACGGGACACCTAACTATGGCTACACCTTC
TRBV18	TRBJ2-1	-	-	CASSPLTINEQFF	TGTGCCAGCTCACCACTGACAATTAATGAGCAGTTCTTC
TRBV7-8	TRBJ1-6	TRBD1	-	CASSLGQGGSPLHF	TGTGCCAGCAGCTTGGGACAGGGCGGCTCACCCCTCCACTTT
TRBV19	TRBJ1-3	-	-	CASSIIQRTAGNTIYF	TGTGCCAGTAGTATAATCCAGAGGACTGCTGGAAACACCATATATTTT
TRBV5-5	TRBJ2-1	-	-	CASSLGPYNEQFF	TGTGCCAGCAGCTTGGGTCCTTACAATGAGCAGTTCTTC
TRBV4-1	TRBJ2-5	TRBD1	-	CASSQGTGAGETQYF	TGCGCCAGCAGCCAAGGGACAGGGGCTGGGGAGACCCAGTACTTC
TRBV19	TRBJ2-1	TRBD2	-	CASSGLAGGYNEQFF	TGTGCCAGTAGTGGACTAGCGGGGGGCTACAATGAGCAGTTCTTC
TRBV3-1/TRBV3-2	TRBJ1-6	TRBD1	-	CASSQGQGLSPLHF	TGTGCCAGCAGCCAAGGACAGGGATTGTCACCCCTCCACTTT
TRBV27	TRBJ2-1	TRBD1	-	CASSLSPDRGREQFF	TGTGCCAGCAGTTTATCGCCCGACAGGGGCCGGGAGCAGTTCTTC
TRBV12-3/TRBV12-4	TRBJ1-2	-	-	CASSLLAGGYTF	TGTGCCAGCAGTTTATTGGCAGGCGGCTACACCTTC
TRBV19	TRBJ1-3	-	-	CASSSHSGGRNTIYF	TGTGCCAGTAGTAGCCATTCGGGGGGCCGGAACACCATATATTTT
TRBV18	TRBJ1-1	-	-	CASSPQNFAGSGGTEAFF	TGTGCCAGCTCACCCCAAAACTTTGCAGGGTCGGGGGGCACTGAAGCTTTCTTT
TRBV15	TRBJ1-2	-	-	CATSRDPGTLGGYTF	TGTGCCACCAGCAGAGATCCAGGGACATTGGGTGGCTACACCTTC
TRBV19	TRBJ2-5	-	-	CASSIFGRQETQYF	TGTGCCAGTAGTATATTTGGCAGACAGGAGACCCAGTACTTC
TRBV28	TRBJ1-2	TRBD1	-	CASGDRVNYGYTF	TGTGCCAGCGGGGACAGGGTGAACTATGGCTACACCTTC
TRBV30	TRBJ1-4	-	-	CAWSEQREKLFF	TGTGCCTGGAGTGAGCAGCGTGAAAAACTGTTTTTT
TRBV30	TRBJ2-2	TRBD2	-	CAWSSGRATGELFF	TGTGCCTGGAGTAGCGGGAGGGCCACCGGGGAGCTGTTTTTT
TRBV11-3	TRBJ1-6	TRBD1	-	CASSQGQGEFNSPLHF	TGTGCCAGCAGCCAAGGACAGGGCGAATTCAATTCACCCCTCCACTTT
TRBV19	TRBJ1-3	-	few	CASSIQTLGLNPIYF	TGTGCCAGTAGTATCCAGACACTCGGCTTGAACCCCATATATTTT
TRBV7-9	TRBJ2-1	-	-	CASSLSSYNEQFF	TGTGCCAGCAGCCTCAGCTCCTACAATGAGCAGTTCTTC